These 28 T cell receptor beta chains originate from one sample sequenced in a study of metastatic and nonmetastatic thyroid tumors. Every patient underwent thyroid surgery untreated. Through MiXCR, TCRdb re-clonotyped the PCR reads. This table holds tens of thousands of clones, about 16% found once. The sample comprised blood. Receptors originate from a female donor with papillary thyroid cancer or a benign thyroid nodule (not recorded which). Some clones in this sample may be carry-over from other donors' samples.

This clone was recorded at least ten times. This chain uses TRBV18 with TRBJ1-3; D ambiguous. This CDR3 spans 16 amino acids. V was shortened by 3 bases and J by 0 bases, with 12 bases between the two germline ends. The germline CDR1 and CDR2 sequences are KGHSH and LQKENI. The CDR3 protein is CASSPGGLNSGNTIYF. As DNA, the CDR3 is TGTGCCAGCTCACCCGGAGGGTTGAACTCTGGAAACACCATATATTTT.

The DNA for the CDR3 is TGTGCCAGCACCCCCCCGCAGGGTGGGTTAGAGACCCAGTACTTC. Its protein product is CASTPPQGGLETQYF. J is TRBJ2-5 and V is TRBV28; possible D gene TRBD1, 5 bases. Trimming took off 7 bases at V and 4 bases at J, with 19 bases between the two ends. CDR3 length equals 15 residues. Per the germline V gene, CDR1 is MDHEN and CDR2 is SYDVKM. The full variable domain, completed using reference TRBV28 and TRBJ2-5, is DVKVTQSSRYLVKRTGEKVFLECVQDMDHENMFWYRQDPGLGLRLIYFSYDVKMKEKGDIPEGYSVSREKKERFSLILESASTNQTSMYLCASTPPQGGLETQYFGPGTRLLVL.

This clone was detected only a few times. V is TRBV6-1 and J is TRBJ2-1; a weak D match, TRBD2 (6 bases). V shed 3 bases and J shed 8 bases, with 17 bases lying between them. The CDR3 is 15 amino acids. Germline lookup yields CDR1 MNHNS and CDR2 SASEGT. The CDR3 coding sequence is TGTGCCAGCAGTGACCTACTCGCGGGAAGGGATGAGCAGTTCTTC. Its translation is CASSDLLAGRDEQFF.

The chain employs TRBV5-5 and TRBJ2-1, with D unresolved. V was cut by 3 bases and J by 11 bases, with 9 bases left in between. The CDR3 loop spans 11 amino acids. In germline, CDR1 is SGHKS, CDR2 YYEKEE (reference sequence). Here the CDR3 DNA reads TGTGCCAGCAGCTCAGGACCGCAGCAGTTCTTC. Protein: CASSSGPQQFF.

In its sample, this clone was seen a few times. The chain employs TRBV5-1 and TRBJ1-2, with 7 bases identical to TRBD1. V shed 6 bases, J shed 0 bases, and the junction held 5 bases outside the gene matches. Germline CDR1 is SGHRS and CDR2 is YFSETQ. The CDR3 contains 14 residues. Here the CDR3 reads CASMGDRANYGYTF. As DNA, the CDR3 is TGCGCCAGCATGGGGGACAGAGCTAACTATGGCTACACCTTC.

This clone is labeled medium-sized (0.01 to 0.1%). This chain connects TRBV6-1 to TRBJ1-5, with D possibly being TRBD1 (6 bases). Trimming stripped 6 bases from V and 2 bases from J, with 17 bases between. The CDR3 totals 16 residues. The germline V gene encodes CDR1 MNHNS and CDR2 SASEGT. The CDR3 region has the DNA TGTGCCAGCAGCCCCGCGGGGGGCGAGGGCAATCAGCCCCAGCATTTT. It encodes CASSPAGGEGNQPQHF.

This clone was seen many times. The rearrangement links TRBV7-3 to TRBJ2-3, with a possible D match to TRBD2 (5 bases). V was pared by 5 bases and J by 6 bases, with 18 bases between. The germline CDR1 and CDR2 sequences are SGHTA and FQGTGA. The CDR3 length is 15 residues. CDR3 sequence: CASSAGHGGVDTQYF. Written as DNA, the CDR3 is TGTGCCAGCAGCGCCGGGCACGGAGGAGTGGATACGCAGTATTTT. The full variable domain, completed using reference TRBV7-3 and TRBJ2-3, is GAGVSQTPSNKVTEKGKYVELRCDPISGHTALYWYRQSLGQGPEFLIYFQGTGAADDSGLPNDRFFAVRPEGSVSTLKIQRTERGDSAVYLCASSAGHGGVDTQYFGPGTRLTVL.

This clone came up many times. The J gene is TRBJ2-3, the V gene TRBV2; 7 positions match TRBD1. V shed 7 bases and J 11 bases; nucleotides not matched to a gene: 9. CDR1 and CDR2 (germline): SNHLY, FYNNEI. The CDR3 has 12 residues. The CDR3 nucleotides are TGTGCCAGCACTAGGACAGGTTGGGTGCAGTATTTT. Amino acids: CASTRTGWVQYF.

This clone was counted ten times or more. The chain carries TRBV20-1 and TRBJ1-1, with D maybe TRBD1 (6 bases). This CDR3 comprises 13 residues. Germline V gives CDR1 DFQATT, CDR2 SNEGSKA (reference sequence). Deletions cut 0 bases from V and 8 bases from J, with 13 bases between. The CDR3 nucleotides read TGCAGTGCTAGAGATGGGGGACATACAGAAGCTTTCTTT. The encoded protein is CSARDGGHTEAFF.

At least ten counts were recorded for this clone. Other DNA variants within this sample encode the same CDR3. The chain has TRBV5-1 and TRBJ2-7, with 9 bases lining up with TRBD1. The CDR3 sequence is 15 residues long. V trimming: 1 base; J trimming: 3 bases; junction bases outside the gene matches: 5. The germline V gene has CDR1 SGHRS and CDR2 YFSETQ. The CDR3 nucleotides read TGCGCCAGCAGCTTGTGGAGACAGGGGGTCTACGAGCAGTACTTC. This gives the protein CASSLWRQGVYEQYF. The whole variable domain, filled in from reference TRBV5-1 and TRBJ2-7, reads KAGVTQTPRYLIKTRGQQVTLSCSPISGHRSVSWYQQTPGQGLQFLFEYFSETQRNKGNFPGRFSGRQFSNSRSEMNVSTLELGDSALYLCASSLWRQGVYEQYFGPGTRLTVT.

This clone was detected ten times or more. One base away lies a much larger clone, so this may be a sequencing read error. Within the sample, other DNA sequences also encode this same CDR3. This chain joins TRBV9 and TRBJ2-1; 13 nucleotides line up with TRBD2. The germline CDR1 and CDR2 sequences are SGDLS and YYNGEE. The ends lost 4 bases at V and 13 bases at J; junction bases unmatched: 14. The CDR3 loop spans 16 amino acids. CDR3 loop: CASSSEGLAGVSEQFF. The CDR3 DNA reads as TGTGCCAGCAGCTCCGAAGGACTAGCGGGAGTTAGTGAACAGTTCTTC.

This clone has at least ten counts. The chain recombines TRBV5-1 with TRBJ2-1, with 9 bases fitting TRBD2. Germline trimming cut 0 bases from V and 11 bases from J; bases unmatched to any gene: 12. The CDR3 runs 16 residues. Per germline, CDR1 SGHRS and CDR2 YFSETQ. The CDR3 protein is CASSLDSSGSSRQQFF. Here the CDR3 DNA reads TGCGCCAGCAGCTTGGATAGTAGCGGGAGTTCGAGGCAGCAGTTCTTC.

This clone was seen ten or more times. The CDR3 reads CASSLPQKLAGRSYEQYF. DNA of the CDR3: TGTGCCAGCAGTTTACCCCAGAAACTAGCGGGAAGATCCTACGAGCAGTACTTC. The J gene is TRBJ2-7, the V gene TRBV28; TRBD2 aligns across 10 bases. Germline CDR1 reads MDHEN; CDR2 reads SYDVKM. This CDR3 spans 18 amino acids. Germline trimming cut 2 bases from V and 1 base from J; bases unmatched to any gene: 11.

This clone was detected ten times or more. This same CDR3 is encoded by further DNA sequences in the sample. The V gene is TRBV30, the J gene TRBJ1-4; D is undetermined. The V end lost 4 bases, the J end lost 5 bases, and 8 bases lay between the germline ends. Germline V CDR1 and CDR2: GTSNPN, SVGIG (reference sequence). CDR3 length: 12 residues. CDR3 loop: CAWMRGNEKLFF. The CDR3 coding sequence is TGTGCCTGGATGCGCGGGAATGAAAAACTGTTTTTT.

This clone was recorded many times. The genes are TRBV9 and TRBJ2-3; D is ambiguous. This CDR3 is built from 16 residues. V lost 0 bases and J 0 bases, leaving 11 bases between the germline ends. Germline CDR1 SGDLS, CDR2 YYNGEE. This chain's CDR3 is CASSVAEGSSTDTQYF. For the CDR3, the DNA is TGTGCCAGCAGCGTAGCAGAAGGGTCTAGCACAGATACGCAGTATTTT.

The CDR3 nucleotides are TGTGCCAGCAGCCAAGATTCCGAGTGGGAGACTCAGCCCCAGCATTTT. Its protein product is CASSQDSEWETQPQHF. V gene TRBV4-2 combines with J gene TRBJ1-5; D is ambiguous. CDR3 length equals 16 residues. Germline values: CDR1 LGHNA, CDR2 YNFKEQ. V was clipped by 0 bases and J by 6 bases, with 15 bases between them.

The J gene is TRBJ2-7, the V gene TRBV4-1; possibly TRBD2 for D (6 bases). Looked up from germline, CDR1 is MGHRA and CDR2 is YSYEKL. The V end lost 5 bases, the J end lost 2 bases, and 16 bases lay between the germline ends. There are 15 residues in the CDR3. The CDR3 region is CASSLGSTGAYEQYF. The CDR3 region has the DNA TGCGCCAGCAGCTTAGGATCGACGGGGGCCTACGAGCAGTACTTC.

This clone showed up many times. This chain uses TRBV24-1 with TRBJ2-3; D call uncertain. Between the trimmed V and J ends, which lost 5 bases and 4 bases, there was a span of 3 bases. There are 11 residues in the CDR3. Germline V gene data show CDR1 as KGHDR and CDR2 as SFDVKD. CDR3 protein: CATSGADTQYF. CDR3 bases: TGTGCCACCAGTGGGGCAGATACGCAGTATTTT.

This clone has a count of ten or more. Other DNA sequences from this sample encode an identical CDR3 as well. The chain is built from TRBV5-6 and TRBJ1-3; TRBD1 is a possible D gene (5 bases). V gave up 0 bases and J gave up 0 bases, with 13 bases separating them. Germline lookup yields CDR1 SGHDT and CDR2 YYEEEE. The CDR3 length is 17 residues. DNA of the CDR3: TGTGCCAGCAGCTTGGCCGGGGTGGGGCACTCTGGAAACACCATATATTTT. Translation: CASSLAGVGHSGNTIYF.

This clone was counted at least ten times. Here the CDR3 DNA reads TGTGCCAGCAGTTTAGGAGGGAGTGTCTCCTACGAGCAGTACTTC. It encodes CASSLGGSVSYEQYF. V usage is TRBV12-3 or TRBV12-4 and J usage is TRBJ2-7; D possibly corresponds to TRBD2 (5 bases). This CDR3 contains 15 residues. The V and J ends lost 1 base and 0 bases respectively, with 10 bases between them.

This clone has only a few counts. The chain uses TRBV6-1 and TRBJ2-7; TRBD2 agrees at 12 bases. This CDR3 comprises 17 residues. From germline, CDR1 is MNHNS and CDR2 SASEGT. V dropped 7 bases and J dropped 5; count of bases not matched to a gene: 15. CDR3 residues: CASIPSGRASQYNEQYF. The DNA of the CDR3 is TGTGCCAGCATCCCTAGCGGGAGGGCCTCGCAGTACAACGAGCAGTACTTC.

This clone was counted a few times. The rearrangement uses TRBV6-2 or TRBV6-3 and TRBJ1-1, with 8 bases fitting TRBD1. Germline CDR1 MNHEY, CDR2 SVGEGT. V trimming: 3 bases; J trimming: 7 bases; junction bases outside the gene matches: 4. This CDR3 spans 13 amino acids. The DNA of the CDR3 is TGTGCCAGCAGTTATTACGGACAGGGTGAAGCTTTCTTT. Translation: CASSYYGQGEAFF.

This clone was counted at least ten times. The chain uses TRBV27 and TRBJ1-4; no clear D gene. This CDR3 has 19 amino acids. Germline CDR1 MNHEY, CDR2 SMNVEV (reference sequence). Trimming pared 0 bases from V and 0 bases from J, leaving 17 bases between. The CDR3 is CASSLSIPGRSSTNEKLFF. DNA of the CDR3: TGTGCCAGCAGTTTATCTATTCCCGGCCGCTCGTCAACTAATGAAAAACTGTTTTTT.

A word on this clone: At one boundary the junction diverges from the germline segment, which might be a read error. This chain connects TRBV11-3 to TRBJ2-5; TRBD2 matches at 8 bases. Germline CDR1 is SGHNT and CDR2 is YENEEA. The CDR3 loop spans 14 amino acids. DNA of the CDR3: TGTTCCAGCAGCTTGACTAGCGTGAGCGAGACCCAGTACTTC. This encodes CSSSLTSVSETQYF. Filled out from reference TRBV11-3 and TRBJ2-5, the complete variable domain reads EAGVVQSPRYKIIEKKQPVAFWCNPISGHNTLYWYLQNLGQGPELLIRYENEEAVDDSQLPKDRFSAERLKGVDSTLKIQPAELGDSAVYLCSSSLTSVSETQYFGPGTRLLVL.

This clone was detected many times. The V call is TRBV4-3, the J call TRBJ2-7; TRBD1 might be the D (5 bases). Germline V lookup: CDR1 LGHNA, CDR2 YSLEER. CDR3 size: 15 residues. The V end was cut by 3 bases, the J end by 6 bases, with 18 bases between. The CDR3 region has the DNA TGCGCCAGCAGCCACTCCGCCCGGTCCAGGGCCGAGCAGTACTTC. Translation: CASSHSARSRAEQYF.

This clone is judged medium-sized (0.01 to 0.1%). The V and J genes are TRBV20-1 and TRBJ1-6, with D perhaps matching TRBD1 (5 bases). Germline-derived CDR1 and CDR2 are DFQATT and SNEGSKA (reference sequence). V lost 3 bases and J lost 9, with 24 bases in between. The CDR3 runs 17 residues. The CDR3 DNA follows: TGCAGTGCTAGCACGGCTGAGACAGTCACGGGGAGTTCACCCCTCCACTTT. This translates into CSASTAETVTGSSPLHF.

This clone was observed many times. This chain uses TRBV2 with TRBJ2-5, with 13 positions matching TRBD2. V gave up 10 bases and J gave up 5 bases; unmatched junction bases: 10. CDR3 length equals 15 residues. Looked up from germline, CDR1 is SNHLY and CDR2 is FYNNEI. CDR3 DNA sequence: TGTGCCACCGCACCGGGACTAGCGGGGTCGGAGACCCAGTACTTC. Translating gives CATAPGLAGSETQYF.

The V and J genes are TRBV11-2 and TRBJ2-7, with D uncertain. Per germline, CDR1 SGHAT and CDR2 FQNNGV. The germline V and J ends were trimmed by 2 bases and 5 bases, with 7 bases remaining between them. The CDR3 length is 12 residues. This chain's CDR3 is CASSLNLNEQYF. CDR3 bases: TGTGCCAGCAGCTTAAATCTGAACGAGCAGTACTTC.